This T cell receptor beta chain was captured in a study of shared clonotypes between healthy human individuals (dated by TCRdb to 2020 to 2021). A note on the overall study: Three men and a couple of women, aged 18 to 49 years, made up the cohort. Blood TCR repertoires of a handful of healthy adults were deeply sequenced to estimate repertoire size and the extent of clonotype sharing between individuals. For each donor, CD4 naive and CD4 memory were each run on three plates, CD8 naive on two plates, and CD8 memory on one plate. Different laboratories and diverse techniques were used to prepare libraries and sequence TCR repertoires, to increase sequencing depth and limit assay-specific biases. Between about 0.94 and 8.9 billion PBMCs per donor were obtained by leukapheresis.

V loses 8 bases of germline sequence and J loses 5 bases, and the interval between the two ends is 19 bases. CDR1 and CDR2, looked up from the germline V gene, are MNHEY and SVGAGI. The CDR3 runs 15 amino acids, cysteine and phenylalanine included. Only CDR3 DNA is held: 45 bases, read in frame from base 1. With respect to this clone: What this receptor recognizes is not known. No base qualities exist here, and no much larger clone lies one base off it.

Using the deep immunoSEQ assay, multiplex PCR amplified TCR CDR3 regions from genomic DNA. Extracted genomic DNA from each cell subset was distributed evenly across all wells of several immunoSEQ 96-well plates, and each plate was treated as a replicate. For sorted subsets, each replicate PCR was loaded with about 0.2 ug genomic DNA, equivalent to roughly 30,000 T cell genomes. Purified libraries were measured with a Qubit 3.0 fluorometer, size-checked on a Bioanalyzer 2100, and measured again with the KAPA Library Quantification kit. Every immunoSEQ 96-well plate was sequenced on a dedicated single-read 150-cycle Illumina NextSeq 550 flow cell. The paper's data handling went like this. Because the immunoSEQ output included only junctional sequences and no quality scores, the filtering could not be the same as the filtering used for full-length reads. To assign V/J genes and CDR3, sequences were annotated using PyIR, a Python wrapper for IgBLAST v1.9, with IMGT germline references. Reads were filtered out if the reads had weak V/J assignments (E-value above 1e-6), no CDR3, stop codons, out-of-frame junctions, or ambiguous translated residues. V3J clonotypes were defined by identical inferred V gene, J gene, and CDR3 amino acid sequence. Percentage overlap between repertoires was calculated by dividing the number of shared unique clonotypes by the size of the smaller repertoire. RTK rarefaction, the Chao1 estimator, and Recon v2.1 estimates of unobserved clonotypes were used to assess repertoire richness. Generation probabilities for all TCRbeta clonotypes obtained by the gDNA method from a handful of donors were computed using OLGA. The clones in this table, taken by TCRdb from immuneACCESS, are in-frame only. Not every clone is retained; where verified, under half of the shortfall comes from an unresolved V gene, and the cause of the rest is unknown. For V, J and clone size, that table is used; D and trimming come from the DNA. Across this sample there are 550,000 to 800,000 clones, with over 65% seen only once. The ten largest clones take up 1.5% to 2% of the sample.

Donors were healthy HIV-negative adults with no recently reported acute infections or vaccinations. Only Caucasian adults living in Nashville, Tennessee, USA were represented among the donors. CD4+ T cells were enriched through magnetic negative selection, after which naive cells were positively selected on CD45RA and the remaining negative fraction served as the memory subset. Blood was obtained by leukapheresis, after which PBMCs were separated by Ficoll-Histopaque density gradient centrifugation and cryopreserved in liquid nitrogen vapor phase. Purity and quantity of every magnetically sorted T cell population were checked by analytical flow cytometry. Each sorted fraction had its genomic DNA isolated and then quantified by UV absorbance on a Nanodrop 2000c. Results the study describes overall, beyond this receptor: Pairwise subsampling led to the expectation that sequencing depth would affect the degree of clonotype sharing among donors. Sharing across several donors was observed for approximately 4.6% of naive CD4, 3% to 3.5% of naive CD8, 2% to 2.5% of memory CD4, and about 0.38% of memory CD8 clonotypes. Naive subsets generally had larger estimated clonotype richness than memory subsets. Sampling was limited to blood, and TCR repertoires in tissue likely differ from TCR repertoires in blood. Even with the large sequencing depth, rarefaction of the sorted-subset datasets indicated that sequencing was incomplete. Clonotypes shared by all four sorted-subset donors showed higher generation probabilities than non-shared clonotypes. Because the study included only a small number of donors, the genetic and exposure-history diversity represented was limited.

The receptor was isolated from a woman aged 30 to 39 in good health. Sequences were obtained from memory CD4+ T cells sorted from blood. The cell subset or site tag for this specimen amounts to: CD45RA-negative fraction. The receptor chain draws on TRBV6-5 and TRBJ1-5, and perhaps TRBD1 as D gene, on 5 matching bases. Read as DNA, the sequence is TGTGCCAGCGGCGGAGTTGGAGGGGCGGATCAGCCCCAGCATTTT. It specifies CASGGVGGADQPQHF.